These 31 T cell receptor beta chains came from one sample sequenced in a study of OX40 agonist ivuxolimab in advanced cancers. The assay was immunoSEQ multiplex PCR, and TCRdb's table has in-frame clones only and misses some. The sample lists fewer than 100,000 clones, about 80% seen once, with more than 1.4% in the top ten. Sample: CD4+ or CD8+ T cells sorted from blood, taken in a trial of the OX40 agonist ivuxolimab. The source of these receptors is an adult with an advanced solid tumor such as melanoma, head and neck, liver or kidney cancer.

The DNA for the CDR3 is TGCAGCGTTAGTCACGGCTATGGCTACACCTTC. This translates into CSVSHGYGYTF. The chain carries TRBV29-1 and TRBJ1-2; no clear D. Trimming removed 5 bases from V and 4 bases from J, with 8 bases in between. Germline CDR1 SQVTM, CDR2 ANQGSEA. This CDR3 has 11 residues.

This chain connects TRBV28 to TRBJ2-7; TRBD2 aligns across 12 bases. CDR3 length: 18 amino acids. CDR1 MDHEN and CDR2 SYDVKM come from the germline V gene. V shed 1 base and J 5 bases; nucleotides not matched to a gene: 12. In nucleotides, the CDR3 is TGTGCCAGCAGTTTATCCCCTTCGACTAGCGGGGGCATCCACGAGCAGTACTTC. Translated: CASSLSPSTSGGIHEQYF. Together with reference TRBV28 and TRBJ2-7, the CDR3 gives the full variable domain: DVKVTQSSRYLVKRTGEKVFLECVQDMDHENMFWYRQDPGLGLRLIYFSYDVKMKEKGDIPEGYSVSREKKERFSLILESASTNQTSMYLCASSLSPSTSGGIHEQYFGPGTRLTVT.

The rearrangement joins TRBV6-5 to TRBJ1-5; D unresolved. Germline CDR1 is MNHEY and CDR2 is SVGAGI. This CDR3 spans 14 amino acids. Trimming took off 7 bases at V and 5 bases at J, with 15 bases between the two ends. The CDR3 reads CASTLSGSYQPQHF. CDR3 sequence (DNA): TGTGCCAGCACTCTATCCGGTTCCTATCAGCCCCAGCATTTT.

V usage is TRBV12-5 and J usage is TRBJ1-1; 7 bases are shared with TRBD1. Looked up from germline, CDR1 is LGHNT and CDR2 is FRNRAP. This CDR3 contains 12 residues. J gave up 10 bases and V 1 base, and 3 bases lay outside the gene matches. The CDR3 DNA reads TGTGCTAGTGGTTTGGGACAGGGTCGAGCTTTCTTT. Its protein is CASGLGQGRAFF.

The chain links TRBV7-2 to TRBJ2-7, with a tentative D call TRBD1 (5 bases). Germline V lookup: CDR1 SGHTA, CDR2 FQGNSA. Trimming left V 6 bases short and J 2 bases short, with 17 bases between. This CDR3 is 15 amino acids long. CDR3 bases: TGTGCCAGCAGTCCGACCGCAGGGCTAGCCTACGAGCAGTACTTC. The encoded protein is CASSPTAGLAYEQYF.

The V call is TRBV7-2, the J call TRBJ2-3; D ambiguous. CDR1 and CDR2 from the germline V gene are SGHTA and FQGNSA. Trimming took off 3 bases at V and 0 bases at J, with 10 bases between the two ends. CDR3 length: 15 residues. The CDR3 nucleotides are TGTGCCAGCAGCTTTGGCCTAGGGAGCACAGATACGCAGTATTTT. Protein product: CASSFGLGSTDTQYF.

This clone has just one count. The chain carries TRBV7-3 and TRBJ1-1; a weak D match, TRBD1 (6 bases). Trimming shortened V by 8 bases and J by 3 bases, and 19 bases separated the two germline ends. Germline CDR1 is SGHTA and CDR2 is FQGTGA. The CDR3 has 15 amino acids. CDR3 nucleotide sequence: TGTGCCAGCTCCCCTATTGGACAGATGGACACTGAAGCTTTCTTT. It yields the protein CASSPIGQMDTEAFF.

The gene calls are TRBV18 and TRBJ1-3; 8 nucleotides match TRBD1. Trimming cost V 6 bases and J 8 bases; bases outside gene matches: 6. The germline gives CDR1 KGHSH, CDR2 LQKENI. The CDR3 runs 13 residues. CDR3 in DNA: TGTGCCAGCTCCGGACAGGGTACAGACACCATATATTTT. It codes for CASSGQGTDTIYF. Drawing the rest from reference TRBV18 and TRBJ1-3, the complete variable domain is NAGVMQNPRHLVRRRGQEARLRCSPMKGHSHVYWYRQLPEEGLKFMVYLQKENIIDESGMPKERFSAEFPKEGPSILRIQQVVRGDSAAYFCASSGQGTDTIYFGEGSWLTVV.

The V call is TRBV19, the J call TRBJ1-1; D is ambiguous. CDR1 is LNHDA and CDR2 is SQIVND in the germline V gene (reference sequence). The CDR3 consists of 13 residues. V was pared by 2 bases and J by 1 base, with 5 bases between. Here the CDR3 DNA reads TGTGCCAGTAGTATATATAGGAACACTGAAGCTTTCTTT. Protein: CASSIYRNTEAFF. Drawing the rest from reference TRBV19 and TRBJ1-1, the complete variable domain is DGGITQSPKYLFRKEGQNVTLSCEQNLNHDAMYWYRQDPGQGLRLIYYSQIVNDFQKGDIAEGYSVSREKKESFPLTVTSAQKNPTAFYLCASSIYRNTEAFFGQGTRLTVV.

The CDR3 loop is CASSLAGGGHNEKLFF. As DNA, the CDR3 is TGTGCCAGCAGTTTAGCGGGAGGAGGTCATAATGAAAAACTGTTTTTT. The V and J genes are TRBV28 and TRBJ1-4; D uncertain. CDR3 length: 16 amino acids. Trimming took 2 bases from V and 4 from J, leaving 14 bases between them. The germline V gene encodes CDR1 MDHEN and CDR2 SYDVKM. The entire variable domain, with the rest obtained from reference TRBV28 and TRBJ1-4, is as follows: DVKVTQSSRYLVKRTGEKVFLECVQDMDHENMFWYRQDPGLGLRLIYFSYDVKMKEKGDIPEGYSVSREKKERFSLILESASTNQTSMYLCASSLAGGGHNEKLFFGSGTQLSVL.

The rearrangement links TRBV29-1 to TRBJ1-5; 7 positions agree with TRBD1. The germline CDR1 and CDR2 sequences are SQVTM and ANQGSEA. The CDR3 covers 13 residues. V gave up 5 bases and J gave up 3 bases; unmatched junction bases: 4. CDR3 region: CSVLQGINQPQHF. The CDR3 coding sequence is TGCAGCGTTCTACAGGGGATCAATCAGCCCCAGCATTTT.

This CDR3 is CASSPAGDGELFF. DNA for the CDR3: TGCGCCAGCAGCCCGGCCGGGGACGGGGAGCTGTTTTTT. The chain combines TRBV5-1 with TRBJ2-2; maybe TRBD2 (5 bases). CDR1 and CDR2 (germline): SGHRS, YFSETQ. Between the trimmed V and J ends, which lost 4 bases and 7 bases, there was a span of 11 bases. The CDR3 length is 13 residues. Using reference TRBV5-1 and TRBJ2-2 for the parts outside the CDR3, the full variable domain is KAGVTQTPRYLIKTRGQQVTLSCSPISGHRSVSWYQQTPGQGLQFLFEYFSETQRNKGNFPGRFSGRQFSNSRSEMNVSTLELGDSALYLCASSPAGDGELFFGEGSRLTVL.

The rearrangement joins TRBV19 to TRBJ2-3, with TRBD1 identical over 8 bases. The CDR3 has 14 amino acids. V lost 8 bases and J lost 3; bases outside the gene matches: 7. Looked up from germline, CDR1 is LNHDA and CDR2 is SQIVND (reference sequence). The CDR3 nucleotides are TGTGCCAGTGGACAGGGAACTGGGACAGATACGCAGTATTTT. It encodes CASGQGTGTDTQYF.

This clone has only one observation. The chain uses TRBV28 and TRBJ2-7; tentatively, D is TRBD2 (5 bases). Germline loops: CDR1 MDHEN, CDR2 SYDVKM. Trimming pared 6 bases from V and 1 base from J, leaving 16 bases between. The CDR3 loop spans 15 amino acids. The CDR3 DNA is TGTGCCAGCAGCCAACCTAGCACCGCTTCCTACGAGCAGTACTTC. It translates to CASSQPSTASYEQYF.

The chain has TRBV5-4 and TRBJ2-7; D uncertain. The CDR3 is 12 amino acids. V was cut by 0 bases and J by 12 bases, with 13 bases left in between. Germline V gives CDR1 SGHNT, CDR2 YYREEE (reference sequence). The CDR3 loop reads CASSLAELVPYF. CDR3 DNA sequence: TGTGCCAGCAGCTTGGCCGAGTTAGTCCCGTACTTC.

The rearrangement joins TRBV4-2 to TRBJ2-1; TRBD2 aligns across 10 bases. This CDR3 is built from 19 residues. With V trimmed by 4 bases and J by 4 bases, 16 bases remained unmatched. Per the germline V gene, CDR1 is LGHNA and CDR2 is YNFKEQ. DNA of the CDR3: TGTGCCAGCAGCCCCTTACCCCCCGGACTAGCGGAGGGATACAATGAGCAGTTCTTC. This translates into CASSPLPPGLAEGYNEQFF.

This clone has only one observation. The chain combines TRBV7-9 with TRBJ2-7; 10 bases are shared with TRBD1. Looked up from germline, CDR1 is SEHNR and CDR2 is FQNEAQ (reference sequence). The CDR3 runs 14 residues. With V trimmed by 4 bases and J by 6 bases, 6 bases remained unmatched. CDR3 residues: CASSWETGGGEQYF. CDR3 in DNA: TGTGCCAGCAGCTGGGAGACAGGGGGCGGCGAGCAGTACTTC.

The count of this clone is one. The CDR3 nucleotides are TGTGCCAGCAGTTTTCCCGGGACCTTTTCCTACGAGCAGTACTTC. Protein product: CASSFPGTFSYEQYF. The chain combines TRBV6-6 with TRBJ2-7; D tentatively fits TRBD1 or TRBD2 (5 bases each). The CDR3 extends over 15 amino acids. V shed 4 bases and J shed 1 base, with 14 bases lying between them. CDR1 is MNHNY and CDR2 is SVGAGI in the germline V gene (reference sequence).

The chain has TRBV7-9 and TRBJ2-1, with D maybe TRBD1 (6 bases). The CDR3 is 15 residues long. Germline CDR1 is SEHNR and CDR2 is FQNEAQ (reference sequence). The ends were cut back, 2 bases at V and 0 bases at J, with 8 bases in the middle. The CDR3 DNA reads as TGTGCCAGCAGCTTAAGGACAGCCTCCTACAATGAGCAGTTCTTC. It yields the protein CASSLRTASYNEQFF. The full variable domain, with the rest looked up from reference TRBV7-9 and TRBJ2-1, is DTGVSQNPRHKITKRGQNVTFRCDPISEHNRLYWYRQTLGQGPEFLTYFQNEAQLEKSRLLSDRFSAERPKGSFSTLEIQRTEQGDSAMYLCASSLRTASYNEQFFGPGTRLTVL.

The CDR3, as DNA: TGCGCCAGCAGCCTCTCCTTCGGGGGGCTCCCCTACGAGCAGTACTTC. It specifies CASSLSFGGLPYEQYF. The chain has TRBV5-1 and TRBJ2-7; weak D call: TRBD2 (7 bases). This CDR3 contains 16 residues. The germline CDR1 and CDR2 sequences are SGHRS and YFSETQ. V dropped 4 bases and J dropped 2 bases, with 19 bases sitting between them.

This clone appeared a few times. This chain connects TRBV6-1 to TRBJ2-7, with D maybe TRBD2 (5 bases). Trimming left V 1 base short and J 0 bases short, with 7 bases between. Looked up from germline, CDR1 is MNHNS and CDR2 is SASEGT. There are 14 residues in the CDR3. As DNA, the CDR3 is TGTGCCAGCAGTGAAGGGGGAGTCTCCTACGAGCAGTACTTC. The encoded protein is CASSEGGVSYEQYF.

The J gene is TRBJ2-2, the V gene TRBV7-2, with 12 bases matching TRBD2. This CDR3 has 18 amino acids. The germline CDR1 and CDR2 sequences are SGHTA and FQGNSA. V lost 2 bases to trimming and J lost 3 bases; unmatched junction nucleotides: 7. The CDR3 nucleotides are TGTGCCAGCAGCTTACTAGCGGGAGGGCCAGCGTACACCGGGGAGCTGTTTTTT. This codes for CASSLLAGGPAYTGELFF. Full variable domain (remainder filled in from reference TRBV7-2 and TRBJ2-2): GAGVSQSPSNKVTEKGKDVELRCDPISGHTALYWYRQSLGQGLEFLIYFQGNSAPDKSGLPSDRFSAERTGGSVSTLTIQRTQQEDSAVYLCASSLLAGGPAYTGELFFGEGSRLTVL.

The CDR3 nucleotides are TGCGCCAGCAGCTTGGGGACTAGCGGGAGGATTGACGAGCAGTACTTC. Protein sequence: CASSLGTSGRIDEQYF. The chain recombines TRBV5-1 with TRBJ2-7; TRBD2 aligns across 14 bases. Trimming took 0 bases from V and 5 from J; bases not matched to a gene: 4. Germline CDR1 is SGHRS and CDR2 is YFSETQ. This CDR3 has 16 amino acids.

This sequence joins TRBV11-1 and TRBJ1-1; D perhaps matches TRBD1 (6 bases). The germline V and J ends were trimmed by 6 bases and 1 base, with 9 bases remaining between them. Germline lookup yields CDR1 SGHAT and CDR2 FQDESV (reference sequence). CDR3 length: 13 amino acids. CDR3 nucleotides: TGTGCCAGCAGTAAGACAGGGAACACTGAAGCTTTCTTT. Its translation is CASSKTGNTEAFF.

This rearrangement joins TRBV20-1 to TRBJ2-4; a possible D gene is TRBD2 (6 bases). CDR3 size: 11 residues. Germline assignment: CDR1 DFQATT and CDR2 SNEGSKA (reference sequence). Trimming shortened V by 3 bases and J by 15 bases, and 15 bases separated the two germline ends. CDR3 protein: CSASYGSARYF. The CDR3 DNA reads TGCAGTGCTAGTTACGGGAGTGCCCGGTACTTC.

The chain uses TRBV6-5 and TRBJ1-4; 9 bases are shared with TRBD1. CDR1 is MNHEY and CDR2 is SVGAGI in the germline V gene. With 2 bases clipped from V and 3 bases from J, the junction kept 4 bases outside the gene matches. The CDR3 covers 16 residues. The CDR3 sequence is CASSYLRTGANEKLFF. For the CDR3, the DNA is TGTGCCAGCAGTTACCTACGGACAGGGGCTAATGAAAAACTGTTTTTT.

The chain uses TRBV9 and TRBJ1-3; the match to TRBD1 covers 11 bases. This CDR3 contains 15 residues. With 4 bases clipped from V and 4 bases from J, the junction kept 4 bases outside the gene matches. Germline V gene lookup returns CDR1 SGDLS and CDR2 YYNGEE. This CDR3 is CASSQGTGGGNTIYF. Written as DNA, the CDR3 is TGTGCCAGCAGCCAAGGGACAGGGGGAGGAAACACCATATATTTT.

The V call is TRBV18, the J call TRBJ2-5; TRBD2 agrees at 11 bases. TRBJ2-7 explains the end of the DNA better; the J call may be wrong. Germline CDR1 and CDR2: KGHSH and LQKENI. The CDR3 has 17 residues. The CDR3 DNA reads TGTGCCAGCTCACCATCGGGACTAGCGGAAGGCCACTACGAGCAGTACTTC. This gives the protein CASSPSGLAEGHYEQYF.

This clone appeared once. The J gene is TRBJ2-3, the V gene TRBV7-9; tentatively, D is TRBD2 (6 bases). V gave up 1 base and J gave up 2 bases, with 16 bases separating them. The CDR3 loop spans 17 amino acids. Looked up from germline, CDR1 is SEHNR and CDR2 is FQNEAQ (reference sequence). CDR3 residues: CASSLDRALAYTDTQYF. For the CDR3, the DNA is TGTGCCAGCAGCTTAGACAGAGCTCTAGCGTACACAGATACGCAGTATTTT.

The rearrangement uses TRBV7-3 and TRBJ1-5; a weak D match, TRBD1 (5 bases). CDR3 length: 15 amino acids. V dropped 6 bases and J dropped 1 base, with 13 bases sitting between them. Per the germline V gene, CDR1 is SGHTA and CDR2 is FQGTGA. The chain's CDR3 is CASRPKTDSNQPQHF. The CDR3, as DNA: TGTGCCAGCAGGCCTAAGACAGACAGCAATCAGCCCCAGCATTTT.

The chain carries TRBV18 and TRBJ1-2; TRBD1 matches 7 bases. CDR1 and CDR2 (germline): KGHSH, LQKENI. There are 17 residues in the CDR3. The V gene end was trimmed by 5 bases and the J gene end by 2 bases; junction bases not matched to a gene: 14. CDR3 DNA sequence: TGTGCCAGCTCATCCAGGGGACAGTACCGTGCGAACTATGGCTACACCTTC. Translation gives CASSSRGQYRANYGYTF.